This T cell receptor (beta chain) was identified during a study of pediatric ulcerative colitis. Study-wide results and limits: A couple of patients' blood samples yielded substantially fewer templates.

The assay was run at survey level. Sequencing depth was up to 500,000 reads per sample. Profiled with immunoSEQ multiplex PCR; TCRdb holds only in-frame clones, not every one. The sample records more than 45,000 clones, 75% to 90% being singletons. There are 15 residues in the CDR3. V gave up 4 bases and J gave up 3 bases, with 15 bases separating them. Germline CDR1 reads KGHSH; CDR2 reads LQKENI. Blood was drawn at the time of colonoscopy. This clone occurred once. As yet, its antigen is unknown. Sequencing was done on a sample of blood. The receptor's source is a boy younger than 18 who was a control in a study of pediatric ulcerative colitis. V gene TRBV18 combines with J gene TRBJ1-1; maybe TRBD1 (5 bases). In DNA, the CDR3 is TGTGCCAGCTCACGCTCCAGGGATGGGGACACTGAAGCTTTCTTT. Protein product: CASSRSRDGDTEAFF.